Listed below are T cell receptor beta chains from one sample, sequenced in a study of beta chain features in type 1 diabetes. The data were produced by immunoSEQ multiplex PCR, yet TCRdb's version contains in-frame clones alone and is incomplete. The sample contains fewer than 650,000 clones, about 16% of which appear only once. The specimen was naive CD4+ T cells from blood. Receptor source: a man between 18 and 35 years old in good health. Both conserved end residues are part of each CDR3. Fields, in order: D gene, V gene, clone size, J gene, CDR3 protein, CDR3 DNA. A D gene is named only where the DNA matches it firmly. Size is stated for part of the rows, as once, few or many counts, or as a class when the clone is expanded.

>TRBD1|TRBV6-1|few|TRBJ2-5
CASSGPGQGIQETQYF
TGTGCCAGCAGTGGGCCGGGACAGGGGATTCAAGAGACCCAGTACTTC
>-|TRBV27|-|TRBJ2-5
CASRDRRTQYF
TGTGCCAGCCGGGACCGGCGGACCCAGTACTTC
>TRBD1|TRBV7-8|-|TRBJ2-1
CASSLARDRGYNEQFF
TGTGCCAGCAGCTTAGCCCGGGACAGGGGCTACAATGAGCAGTTCTTC
>-|TRBV29-1|few|TRBJ1-4
CSILPREGGEKLFF
TGCAGCATCTTACCCAGGGAGGGGGGTGAAAAACTGTTTTTT
>-|TRBV9|few|TRBJ2-3
CASSSVGVTDTQYF
TGTGCCAGCAGCTCGGTGGGTGTCACAGATACGCAGTATTTT
>-|TRBV23-1|few|TRBJ1-3
CASSQRSSGNTIYF
TGCGCCAGCAGTCAAAGGAGTTCTGGAAACACCATATATTTT
>TRBD2|TRBV9|few|TRBJ2-1
CASSPTSGSSYNEQFF
TGTGCCAGCAGCCCGACTAGCGGGAGTTCCTACAATGAGCAGTTCTTC
>TRBD2|TRBV4-3|few|TRBJ2-5
CASSHEPGSGRGPQETQYF
TGCGCCAGCAGCCACGAACCAGGTAGCGGGAGGGGTCCTCAAGAGACCCAGTACTTC
>-|TRBV28|once|TRBJ2-3
CASTSAASTDTQYF
TGTGCCAGCACCTCTGCTGCTAGCACAGATACGCAGTATTTT
>-|TRBV9|-|TRBJ2-5
CASSVRGSGETQYF
TGTGCCAGCAGCGTCAGGGGCTCCGGGGAGACCCAGTACTTC
>TRBD2|TRBV7-9|-|TRBJ2-7
CASRQAGSYEQYF
TGTGCCAGCAGACAAGCGGGGTCCTACGAGCAGTACTTC
>TRBD1|TRBV15|-|TRBJ2-7
CATSIPGQGGVEQYF
TGTGCCACCAGCATTCCGGGACAGGGAGGAGTCGAGCAGTACTTC
>TRBD2|TRBV6-1|few|TRBJ2-7
CASSEVGLANPYEQYF
TGTGCCAGCAGTGAAGTAGGACTAGCGAACCCCTACGAGCAGTACTTC
>-|TRBV9|-|TRBJ2-1
CASSPRHLAASWSNEQFF
TGTGCCAGCAGCCCAAGACATCTTGCGGCCAGCTGGAGCAATGAGCAGTTCTTC
>TRBD1|TRBV6-5|-|TRBJ1-5
CASRRTDRGNQPQHF
TGTGCCAGCAGGCGGACGGACAGGGGCAATCAGCCCCAGCATTTT
>-|TRBV7-9|-|TRBJ2-3
CASSQGAGTQYF
TGTGCCAGCAGCCAAGGGGCGGGTACGCAGTATTTT
>TRBD1|TRBV27|-|TRBJ2-2
CASRLTGATGELFF
TGTGCCAGCAGATTAACAGGGGCAACCGGGGAGCTGTTTTTT
>-|TRBV6-6|-|TRBJ2-3
CAISAGGVADTQYF
TGTGCCATCAGTGCAGGCGGGGTGGCAGATACGCAGTATTTT
>-|TRBV21-1|few|TRBJ1-1
CASSKGNTEAFF
TGTGCCAGCAGCAAAGGGAACACTGAAGCTTTCTTT
>-|TRBV28|-|TRBJ1-2
CASSQTAPYGYTF
TGTGCCAGCAGCCAGACAGCGCCCTATGGCTACACCTTC
>-|TRBV7-3|few|TRBJ1-2
CASSRDVSNYGYTF
TGTGCCAGCAGTCGGGACGTCTCTAACTATGGCTACACCTTC
>-|TRBV6-6|-|TRBJ1-3
CASSGQSSGNTIYF
TGTGCCAGCAGTGGGCAGAGCTCTGGAAACACCATATATTTT
>-|TRBV10-3|-|TRBJ1-2
CAISGKDTDYGYTF
TGTGCCATCAGTGGAAAGGACACGGACTATGGCTACACCTTC
>TRBD2|TRBV6-5|-|TRBJ2-5
CASSYATSGRETQYF
TGTGCCAGCAGTTACGCGACTAGCGGGCGAGAGACCCAGTACTTC
>TRBD1|TRBV2|-|TRBJ1-2
CASSEAGTDYGYTF
TGTGCCAGCAGTGAAGCAGGGACAGATTATGGCTACACCTTC
>TRBD1|TRBV5-1|-|TRBJ1-1
CASSADRVTVTAFF
TGCGCCAGCAGCGCTGACAGGGTCACAGTTACGGCTTTCTTT
>-|TRBV18|-|TRBJ1-1
CASSPLLGGRSPEAFF
TGTGCCAGCTCACCACTCTTGGGGGGCAGAAGCCCTGAAGCTTTCTTT
>TRBD1|TRBV11-1|-|TRBJ1-1
CASSPGQGLNTEAFF
TGTGCCAGCAGCCCCGGACAGGGGTTGAACACTGAAGCTTTCTTT
>-|TRBV11-1|-|TRBJ2-3
CASSLAESRTDTQYF
TGTGCCAGCAGCTTAGCGGAGTCTCGCACAGATACGCAGTATTTT
>-|TRBV6-5|few|TRBJ2-5
CASSYKGLGLMSQYF
TGTGCCAGCAGTTACAAGGGACTGGGCCTGATGTCCCAGTACTTC
>-|TRBV9|-|TRBJ2-7
CASSVESLAAAYEQYF
TGTGCCAGCAGCGTAGAGAGTCTAGCCGCCGCCTACGAGCAGTACTTC
>TRBD1|TRBV9|few|TRBJ2-7
CASSVGGQGAYEQYF
TGTGCCAGCAGCGTAGGGGGTCAGGGGGCCTACGAGCAGTACTTC
>-|TRBV6-6|few|TRBJ2-3
CASSYSPGLSTDTQYF
TGTGCCAGCAGTTACTCTCCGGGACTTAGCACAGATACGCAGTATTTT
>-|TRBV7-2|few|TRBJ2-1
CASSLGSSRSYNEQFF
TGTGCCAGCAGCTTAGGTTCTAGTAGGTCCTACAATGAGCAGTTCTTC
>TRBD1|TRBV12-5|few|TRBJ1-1
CASGLAPTGNEAFF
TGTGCTAGTGGTTTGGCACCGACAGGGAATGAAGCTTTCTTT
>TRBD1|TRBV7-3|-|TRBJ2-2
CASSSDRGQVGTGELFF
TGTGCCAGCAGCTCCGACAGGGGGCAGGTCGGCACCGGGGAGCTGTTTTTT
>TRBD2|TRBV14|few|TRBJ2-7
CASSPRGGRPPRQYF
TGTGCCAGCAGCCCCCGAGGCGGGAGGCCGCCCAGGCAGTACTTC
>-|TRBV7-2|few|TRBJ1-6
CASSLIENSPLHF
TGTGCCAGCAGCTTAATCGAGAATTCACCCCTCCACTTT
>-|TRBV9|-|TRBJ2-3
CASSVKGGMGDTQYF
TGTGCCAGCAGCGTAAAGGGCGGTATGGGAGATACGCAGTATTTT
>-|TRBV2|-|TRBJ1-1
CASSPLPPTGNTEAFF
TGTGCCAGCAGTCCTTTGCCCCCTACAGGCAACACTGAAGCTTTCTTT